The source of this T cell receptor beta chain is a study of blood T cell repertoires in COVID-19 (TCRdb year 2020). For the study in its entirety: Samples from collaborators originated in the United States, Italy and Spain and spanned both the acute and convalescent phases of COVID-19. The prospective study material was composed of cDNA or gDNA derived from T cells, B-cell-depleted T cells, or PBMCs. Deeply sampled blood TCRbeta repertoires from subjects exposed to, actively infected with, or recovered from COVID-19 were included in the dataset. The repertoires were released in a freely available public database meant as a resource for research on the immune response to SARS-CoV-2. Samples were obtained from the ongoing ImmuneRACE study (first 160 participants) and from approximately 1,200 subjects provided by 6 global collaborators. Sample metadata almost always included a de-identified subject ID, COVID-19 status, age in years and sex. Where available, HLA class I and class II types were taken from metadata supplied by the sample provider and were not determined by assay-based typing.

TCRbeta CDR3 regions were amplified from genomic DNA using the immunoSEQ Assay, a bias-controlled multiplex PCR. The source study handled its data this way. The number of nucleated cells in each sample was estimated from the amplification of reference gene primers within the assay. To quantify the absolute abundance of each unique TCRbeta CDR3 rearrangement, sequence reads were collapsed and filtered. For each sample, productive Simpson clonality was calculated as the square root of Simpson's diversity index across productive rearrangements. In TCRdb, the immuneACCESS table is reduced to in-frame sequences with V and J assigned. These tables do not hold every clone; where another copy was compared, an unresolved V gene accounts for under half, and the others remain unexplained. V and J calls and clone size follow that table, whereas D and trimming were derived from the DNA. In this sample the table shows some 190,000 clones, around nine tenths of which occur a single time. 1.5% to 2% of the sample is held by the ten biggest clonotypes.

Each collaborating institution followed its own protocols to collect whole blood in K2EDTA tubes. For TCRbeta analysis, collaborator samples were shipped as frozen whole blood, as isolated PBMCs, or as DNA extracted from either sample type. Worth noting for this clone: This receptor's antigen is unknown. No per-base quality is available; no much larger clone lies one base away.

General conclusions and limits of the study: The quantity of clinical and demographic metadata differed by source and by participant and was supplied without curation.

The cysteine opens and the phenylalanine closes a CDR3 of 13 amino acids. The only DNA kept is the CDR3, 39 bases in frame from the first base. In the germline V gene (reference sequence), CDR1 corresponds to LNHNV and CDR2 to YYDKDF. This receptor was taken from a man between 18 and 29 years old with active or convalescent COVID-19. The sequenced sample was peripheral blood. The chain is encoded by TRBV15 joined to TRBJ1-5; the D gene cannot be resolved reliably. The nucleotides read TGTTCTAAGGGTCGAGGGCTCAATCAGCCCCAGCATTTT. It translates to CSKGRGLNQPQHF.